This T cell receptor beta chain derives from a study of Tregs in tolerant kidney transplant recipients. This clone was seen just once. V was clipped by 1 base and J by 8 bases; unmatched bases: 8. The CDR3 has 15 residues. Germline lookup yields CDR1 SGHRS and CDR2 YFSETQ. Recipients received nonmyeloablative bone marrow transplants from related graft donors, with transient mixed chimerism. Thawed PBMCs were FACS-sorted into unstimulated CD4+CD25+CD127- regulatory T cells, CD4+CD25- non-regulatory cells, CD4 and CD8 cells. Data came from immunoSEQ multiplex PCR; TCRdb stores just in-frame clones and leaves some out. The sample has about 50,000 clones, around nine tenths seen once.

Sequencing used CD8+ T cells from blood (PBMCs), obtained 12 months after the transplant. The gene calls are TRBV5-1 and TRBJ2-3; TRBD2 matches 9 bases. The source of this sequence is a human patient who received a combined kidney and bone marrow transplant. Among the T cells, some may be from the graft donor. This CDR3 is CASSLSWRGGATQYF. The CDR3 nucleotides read TGCGCCAGCAGCTTGTCTTGGCGGGGGGGCGCTACGCAGTATTTT.